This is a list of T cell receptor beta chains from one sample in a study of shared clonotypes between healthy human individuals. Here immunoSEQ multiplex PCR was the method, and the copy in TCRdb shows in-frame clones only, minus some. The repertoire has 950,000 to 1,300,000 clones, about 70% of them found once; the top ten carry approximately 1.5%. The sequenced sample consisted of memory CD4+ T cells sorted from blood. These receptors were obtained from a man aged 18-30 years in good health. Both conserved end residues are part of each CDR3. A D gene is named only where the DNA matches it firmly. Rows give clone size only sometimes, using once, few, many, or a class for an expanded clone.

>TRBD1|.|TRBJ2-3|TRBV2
CASRGTGTDTQYF
TGTGCCAGCAGGGGGACAGGGACAGATACGCAGTATTTT
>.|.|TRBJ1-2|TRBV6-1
CASSAGYYGYTF
TGTGCCAGCAGTGCAGGGTACTATGGCTACACCTTC
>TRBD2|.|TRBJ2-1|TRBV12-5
CASGLVRLAGGRSSYNEQFF
TGTGCTAGTGGTTTGGTACGGCTAGCGGGAGGCCGGAGCTCCTACAATGAGCAGTTCTTC
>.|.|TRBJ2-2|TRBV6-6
CASSIGTANTGELFF
TGTGCCAGCAGTATCGGGACGGCGAACACCGGGGAGCTGTTTTTT
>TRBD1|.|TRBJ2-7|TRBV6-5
CASSYWGTDTYEQYF
TGTGCCAGCAGTTACTGGGGGACAGACACTTACGAGCAGTACTTC
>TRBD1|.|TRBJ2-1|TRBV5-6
CASSLQGIAEQFF
TGTGCCAGCAGCTTACAGGGGATCGCTGAGCAGTTCTTC
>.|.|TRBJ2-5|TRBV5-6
CASSKPWGPETQYF
TGTGCCAGCAGCAAACCTTGGGGCCCAGAGACCCAGTACTTC
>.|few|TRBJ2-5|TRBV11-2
CASSKQRETQYF
TGTGCCAGCAGCAAACAACGGGAGACCCAGTACTTC
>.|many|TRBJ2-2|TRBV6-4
CAPRDQPFGELFF
TGTGCCCCGCGGGACCAACCGTTCGGGGAGCTGTTTTTT
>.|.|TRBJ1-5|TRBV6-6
CATSSGNQPQHF
TGTGCCACCAGCTCCGGGAATCAGCCCCAGCATTTT
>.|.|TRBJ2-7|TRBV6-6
CASSYSRVHEQYF
TGTGCCAGCAGTTACTCGAGAGTCCACGAGCAGTACTTC
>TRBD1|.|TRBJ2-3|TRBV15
CATSRDRGQGSTDTQYF
TGTGCCACCAGCAGAGATCGGGGACAGGGCAGCACAGATACGCAGTATTTT
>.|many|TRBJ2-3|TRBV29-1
CSARDFSHTDTQYF
TGCAGCGCCAGGGACTTTTCGCACACAGATACGCAGTATTTT
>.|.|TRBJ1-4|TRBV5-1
CASSPGPNEKLFF
TGCGCCAGCAGCCCCGGTCCAAATGAAAAACTGTTTTTT
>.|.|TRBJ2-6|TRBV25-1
CASRTSSGANVLTF
TGTGCCAGCAGAACTTCCTCTGGGGCCAACGTCCTGACTTTC
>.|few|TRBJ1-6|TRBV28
CASTRTQGVGFNNSPLHF
TGTGCCAGCACAAGAACCCAAGGGGTAGGCTTTAATAATTCACCCCTCCACTTT
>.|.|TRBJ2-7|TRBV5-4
CASSVASSGNYEQYF
TGTGCCAGCAGCGTAGCCTCTTCAGGAAACTACGAGCAGTACTTC
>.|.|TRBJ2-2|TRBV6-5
CASSLSDGKTGELFF
TGTGCCAGCAGTCTCTCGGATGGGAAAACCGGGGAGCTGTTTTTT
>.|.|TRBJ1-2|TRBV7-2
CASSPRGAGHGYTF
TGTGCCAGCAGCCCCCGAGGTGCGGGCCATGGCTACACCTTC
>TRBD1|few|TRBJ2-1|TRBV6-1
CASSESQGAYNEQFF
TGTGCCAGCAGTGAATCTCAGGGGGCCTACAATGAGCAGTTCTTC
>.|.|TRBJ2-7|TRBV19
CASSADLGSYEQYF
TGTGCCAGTAGTGCGGACCTTGGGTCCTACGAGCAGTACTTC
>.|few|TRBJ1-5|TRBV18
CASSPERGIQPQHF
TGTGCCAGCTCGCCGGAGAGGGGGATTCAGCCCCAGCATTTT
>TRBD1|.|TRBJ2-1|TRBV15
CATKIAGGAYNEQFF
TGTGCCACCAAAATCGCAGGGGGCGCGTACAATGAGCAGTTCTTC
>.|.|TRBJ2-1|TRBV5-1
CASSPLASSYNEQFF
TGCGCCAGCAGCCCCCTAGCCTCATCCTACAATGAGCAGTTCTTC
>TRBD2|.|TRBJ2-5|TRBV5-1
CASSYLTGGAPETQYF
TGCGCCAGCAGCTATTTAACGGGGGGGGCCCCGGAGACCCAGTACTTC
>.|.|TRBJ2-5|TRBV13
CASSFVRGETQYF
TGTGCCAGCAGCTTCGTGCGGGGAGAGACCCAGTACTTC
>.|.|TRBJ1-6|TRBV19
CASNISGRGNSPLHF
TGTGCCAGTAATATCTCAGGACGGGGGAATTCACCCCTCCACTTT